These 2 T cell receptor beta chains originate from one sample sequenced in a study of T cells in tumors after PD-1 blockade. The protocol was immunoSEQ multiplex PCR, while the TCRdb copy is restricted to in-frame clones and leaves out a portion. The sample lists approximately 47,000 clones; approximately 79% were seen once. Source: PBMCs, taken before anti-PD-1 therapy. These receptors were taken from a human donor with advanced basal cell or squamous cell carcinoma (not recorded which).

This chain joins TRBV4-1 and TRBJ2-3; TRBD2 matches at 7 bases. Unmatched junction bases numbered 3, after V lost 0 bases and J lost 0 bases. The CDR3 totals 16 residues. Germline assignment: CDR1 MGHRA and CDR2 YSYEKL. CDR3 nucleotide sequence: TGCGCCAGCAGCCAAGATCCTAGCGGTAGCACAGATACGCAGTATTTT. Translation gives CASSQDPSGSTDTQYF.

CDR3 protein: CASSPSGSGNYGYTF. The CDR3 coding sequence is TGTGCCAGCAGTCCCTCGGGTTCAGGAAACTATGGCTACACCTTC. The chain joins TRBV28 to TRBJ1-2; no clear D. V was cut by 5 bases and J by 2 bases, with 15 bases left in between. This CDR3 contains 15 residues. Germline CDR1 is MDHEN and CDR2 is SYDVKM.